The rows below give T cell receptor beta chains drawn from one sample of a study of blood T cell repertoires in COVID-19. Assay: immunoSEQ multiplex PCR; the TCRdb copy retains only in-frame clones and omits some. The sample lists about 18,000 clones, around 80% occurring once. Specimen: peripheral blood. The receptors shown here come from a middle-aged man with active or convalescent COVID-19. The CDR3 runs from the conserved cysteine through the conserved F or W. D genes are given only for firm matches. Only part of the rows carry a size: once, few, many, or a class if the clone is expanded.

cdr3_aa | cdr3_nt | j_call | clone_size | d_call | v_call
CASSVGLAGGLEQFF | TGTGCCAGCAGCGTCGGACTAGCGGGGGGGCTCGAGCAGTTCTTC | TRBJ2-1 | - | TRBD2 | TRBV9
CALTWGGGLKYGYTF | TGTGCCCTAACATGGGGTGGAGGGCTGAAGTATGGCTACACCTTC | TRBJ1-2 | - | - | TRBV7-9
CASSLGLNNEQFF | TGTGCCAGCAGCTTGGGACTCAACAATGAGCAGTTCTTC | TRBJ2-1 | - | - | TRBV11-2
CASGLPTGQGVTYNSPLHF | TGTGCTAGTGGTTTGCCAACCGGGCAAGGGGTGACGTATAATTCACCCCTCCACTTT | TRBJ1-6 | - | - | TRBV12-5
CATSRVGRVDEKLFF | TGTGCCACCAGCAGAGTTGGCAGGGTGGATGAAAAACTGTTTTTT | TRBJ1-4 | few | - | TRBV15
CASSPTGHNEKLFF | TGTGCCAGCAGCCCGACAGGACATAATGAAAAACTGTTTTTT | TRBJ1-4 | - | - | TRBV7-9
CASSPDTRNTEAFF | TGTGCCAGCTCACCTGACACCAGGAACACTGAAGCTTTCTTT | TRBJ1-1 | - | - | TRBV18
CASSPSGGLNTGELFF | TGTGCCAGCTCACCGTCCGGGGGGCTTAACACCGGGGAGCTGTTTTTT | TRBJ2-2 | once | - | TRBV18
CASSAGSHRATYEQYF | TGTGCCAGTAGTGCAGGTTCTCACAGGGCTACCTACGAGCAGTACTTC | TRBJ2-7 | - | - | TRBV19
CASQNYRDSSYEQYF | TGTGCCAGCCAAAACTACCGGGACAGCTCCTACGAGCAGTACTTC | TRBJ2-7 | - | TRBD1 | TRBV18
CTSSHGRFWRGHSYEQYF | TGCACCAGCAGCCATGGTCGTTTCTGGCGGGGGCATTCCTACGAGCAGTACTTC | TRBJ2-7 | - | - | TRBV1
CASSFRAYNSPLHF | TGTGCCAGCAGTTTCCGGGCCTATAATTCACCCCTCCACTTT | TRBJ1-6 | - | - | TRBV27
CASSPQSGSNGEKLFF | TGTGCCAGCAGCCCTCAGTCTGGGAGTAATGGTGAAAAACTGTTTTTT | TRBJ1-4 | - | - | TRBV9
CASSDWGTGQYF | TGTGCCAGCAGCGACTGGGGGACAGGGCAGTACTTC | TRBJ2-7 | once | TRBD1 | TRBV6-5
CASSLGQNNQPQHF | TGCGCCAGCAGCTTGGGACAGAACAATCAGCCCCAGCATTTT | TRBJ1-5 | - | - | TRBV5-1
CASSLLGQYGYTF | TGTGCCAGCAGTTTATTGGGACAGTATGGCTACACCTTC | TRBJ1-2 | - | TRBD1 | TRBV28
CASSLVPMNTEAFF | TGTGCCAGCAGCTTAGTCCCCATGAACACTGAAGCTTTCTTT | TRBJ1-1 | - | - | TRBV7-2
CASQGANNQPQHF | TGTGCCAGTCAGGGTGCTAACAATCAGCCCCAGCATTTT | TRBJ1-5 | - | - | TRBV19
CASSLQGNQPQHF | TGTGCCAGTTCCCTCCAGGGTAATCAGCCCCAGCATTTT | TRBJ1-5 | - | - | TRBV6-5
CASSIAADTQYF | TGTGCCAGTAGTATAGCGGCAGATACGCAGTATTTT | TRBJ2-3 | once | - | TRBV19
CAWSSPWGLAGGTGELFF | TGTGCCTGGAGCAGCCCATGGGGACTAGCGGGGGGCACCGGGGAGCTGTTTTTT | TRBJ2-2 | - | TRBD2 | TRBV30
CASSPQGALRNEQFF | TGTGCCAGCAGCCCACAGGGGGCACTGCGGAATGAGCAGTTCTTC | TRBJ2-1 | - | TRBD1 | TRBV6-5
CASSLTESTDTQYF | TGTGCCAGCAGTTTGACGGAGAGCACAGATACGCAGTATTTT | TRBJ2-3 | - | - | TRBV27
CASSDWGGETQYF | TGCGCCAGCTCTGACTGGGGGGGGGAGACCCAGTACTTC | TRBJ2-5 | once | TRBD2 | TRBV4-1
CATRVRRLAKNIQYF | TGTGCCACCAGAGTAAGGAGGTTAGCCAAAAACATTCAGTACTTC | TRBJ2-4 | - | - | TRBV24-1
CASTIAGTETGELFF | TGTGCCAGCACCATCGCCGGGACAGAGACCGGGGAGCTGTTTTTT | TRBJ2-2 | - | TRBD1 | TRBV2
CASSREGKGETQYF | TGCGCCAGCAGCCGGGAGGGTAAAGGGGAGACCCAGTACTTC | TRBJ2-5 | few | TRBD2 | TRBV4-1
CASSPEYGTDTQYF | TGTGCCAGCAGCCCCGAGTATGGCACAGATACGCAGTATTTT | TRBJ2-3 | - | - | TRBV4-2
CASSLGTGGKGYGYTF | TGTGCCAGCAGCCTTGGGACAGGGGGTAAGGGCTATGGCTACACCTTC | TRBJ1-2 | - | TRBD1 | TRBV5-6
CASLFLQARLLYGYTF | TGCGCCAGCCTATTTCTCCAGGCCCGTCTCCTCTATGGCTACACCTTC | TRBJ1-2 | - | - | TRBV5-1
CASSPPGGPGNTIYF | TGTGCCAGCAGCCCGCCAGGGGGCCCTGGAAACACCATATATTTT | TRBJ1-3 | - | TRBD1 | TRBV7-2